A single T cell receptor beta chain is shown here with its context. Antigen: not known. The data were produced by immunoSEQ multiplex PCR, yet TCRdb's version contains in-frame clones alone and is incomplete. The sample includes approximately 6,800 clones, about 77% of them seen just once. Autologous stem cell transplantation was followed by relapse in every patient, and brentuximab vedotin exposure varied. Purification of CD4+ T cells from thawed PBMCs was achieved by magnetic negative selection. The CDR3 loop spans 18 amino acids. Looked up from germline, CDR1 is MNHEY and CDR2 is SMNVEV (reference sequence). V was trimmed by 2 bases and J by 0 bases, leaving 19 bases between them. The data were taken from a study of PD-1 blockade in classical Hodgkin lymphoma. Whole-study results and caveats: CD4+ but not CD8+ TCR diversity rose significantly by C4D1. Complete responders' baseline diversity resembled that of newly diagnosed patients.

Sample: CD4+ T cells from blood, taken at baseline. The sequence derives from a human donor with classical Hodgkin lymphoma. The chain couples TRBV27 to TRBJ1-2; D gene unclear. The CDR3 sequence is CASSLKTAAGLTNYGYTF. Written as DNA, the CDR3 is TGTGCCAGCAGTTTAAAAACGGCAGCCGGATTAACTAACTATGGCTACACCTTC.